This T cell receptor beta chain was sequenced in a study of blood T cells in healthy people across ages. A second PCR of about 7 to 11 cycles used a sample-barcoded 5' primer and a J-beta primer mix. A single record per CDR3 protein comes from TCRdb applying MiXCR to the 5' RACE reads. The sample includes hundreds of thousands of distinct CDR3 sequences, roughly 50% of them seen just once. Germline CDR1 reads MDHEN; CDR2 reads SYDVKM. The CDR3 spans 21 residues. J gave up 7 bases and V 3 bases, and 25 bases lay outside the gene matches. This chain joins TRBV28 and TRBJ2-1; 9 bases are a match to TRBD2. Sequenced input: blood. The clonotype originates from a man aged 40-50 years in good health. The CDR3 DNA sequence: TGTGCCAGCAGTTTTTCCCCTCTAGCGGGAAACTACTACAATCGCGGTAATGAGCAGTTCTTC. It codes for CASSFSPLAGNYYNRGNEQFF.